This TCR beta chain was sequenced in a study of blood T cell repertoires in COVID-19. As for the study in general: Sources were T cells, B-cell-depleted T cells, or PBMCs; the material itself was cDNA or gDNA.

The CDR3 extends over 15 amino acids. Trimming cost V 0 bases and J 8 bases, with 16 bases left between them. Germline loops: CDR1 MNHEY, CDR2 SVGEGT. Authors' data handling: Reference gene primers were amplified, and this amplification served to estimate nucleated cell counts. The data were produced by immunoSEQ multiplex PCR, yet TCRdb's version contains in-frame clones alone and is incomplete. V and J calls plus clone size are reproduced from that table; the DNA served to infer D and trimming. The sample holds about 200,000 clones, over 75% seen once. Sequenced input: peripheral blood. The rearrangement links TRBV6-2 or TRBV6-3 to TRBJ1-2; D uncertain. The TCR sequence derives from a woman older than 75 with active or convalescent COVID-19. The CDR3 nucleotides read TGTGCCAGCAGTTACTCGCCAGTCCCGGTAGCGGGCTACACCTTC. It specifies CASSYSPVPVAGYTF.